The T cell receptor (beta chain) under discussion was sequenced for a study of cytomegalovirus exposure and HLA in healthy donors. Study-level background: Falling in the Caucasian-associated ancestry cluster were about four fifths of under 450 genotyped donors.

Primers included in the PCR were 60 Vbeta and 13 Jbeta primers. Some clones are missing from TCRdb's copy, which holds only in-frame ones; the method was immunoSEQ multiplex PCR. This table has more than 100,000 clones, around four fifths appearing once. CDR3 length equals 12 residues. V lost 6 bases, J lost 13 bases, and 4 bases stayed unmatched. Germline lookup yields CDR1 SGHDN and CDR2 FVKESK. The clonotype originates from a woman in her 40s in good health and CMV-seronegative. The gene calls are TRBV14 and TRBJ1-6, with 9 bases lining up with TRBD1. The sequencing sample was made of PBMCs. The CDR3: CASSTDRGPLHF. The CDR3, as DNA: TGTGCCAGCAGTACAGACAGGGGGCCCCTCCACTTT.